The entry below gives a single TCR beta chain sequence along with its context. V was cut by 0 bases and J by 4 bases, with 14 bases left in between. The CDR3 runs 16 residues. CDR1 and CDR2 from the germline V gene are SGHTA and FQGNSA. The sample is drawn from a study of CD8 T cells in ankylosing spondylitis. TCRdb redid the calling of the 5' RACE reads with MiXCR, one entry per CDR3 protein. The table has under 200,000 distinct CDR3 sequences, 11% seen once. The sample taken for sequencing was blood, either unsorted or a sorted T cell fraction (not recorded which). This clonotype originated in a male donor with ankylosing spondylitis or in good health (not recorded which). The gene calls are TRBV7-2 and TRBJ2-3; D may be TRBD2 (6 bases). CDR3 nucleotides: TGTGCCAGCAGCTTAGCGGGGACTTCTTCGGCAGATACGCAGTATTTT. Its translation is CASSLAGTSSADTQYF.